The clone carrying this T cell receptor (beta chain) was detected only once. What it binds is unknown. Each patient went into thyroid surgery without having received any treatment. This entry is derived from a study of metastatic and nonmetastatic thyroid tumors. The overall study: It was across blood and tumor or nodule tissue from malignant and benign thyroid patients that repertoires were compared. Study conclusions and caveats: Patients with malignant thyroid tumors reportedly had significantly higher TCR beta diversity than those with benign nodules, in blood and tumor.

In the study's own analysis: Building a distant-metastasis classifier for papillary thyroid cancer drew on CDR3 differences across clinicopathological groups. TCRdb reprocessed the PCR reads using MiXCR. The V and J calls reflect TCRdb's pipeline rather than the authors' work. The data contain roughly 8,000 clones, roughly 25% of them singletons. The trim removed 4 bases at V and 8 bases at J, leaving 11 bases unmatched. The CDR3 runs to 15 residues. Germline V CDR1 and CDR2: SGDLS, YYNGEE. V gene TRBV9 combines with J gene TRBJ2-3; 9 nucleotides line up with TRBD1. Sequencing was performed on tumor tissue. This receptor was identified in a female donor with papillary thyroid cancer or a benign thyroid nodule (not recorded which). Some clones in this sample may be carry-over from other donors' samples. The CDR3 nucleotides are TGTGCCAGCAGCTCCTCCGGGACAGGGTTTCCTACGCAGTATTTT. It specifies CASSSSGTGFPTQYF.